The clone carrying this T cell receptor beta chain was counted ten times or more. In TCRdb, the PCR reads were re-called with MiXCR into one record per CDR3 protein. The sample includes around 470,000 distinct CDR3 sequences, roughly 23% seen only once; the top ten take 0.7% to 0.95%. The data were obtained in a study of molecular identifiers for immune sequencing clone quantification. Study overall: Naive CD8 cell RNA, from 20,000 or 100,000 cells, was split five ways in replicates, with four sequenced.

Sorted cells numbering about 19,000 to 1,000,000, with 10%, 30% or 50% RNA, yielded the naive CD8 libraries. V shed 1 base, J shed 2 bases, and the junction held 7 bases outside the gene matches. The CDR3 contains 16 residues. CDR1 and CDR2 from the germline V gene are SQVTM and ANQGSEA. The V call is TRBV29-1, the J call TRBJ2-3; TRBD2 aligns across 9 bases. The receptor comes from a human donor in good health. Some libraries in this study had Jurkat cell RNA spiked in. The sample was naive CD8+ T cells from blood, with Jurkat cell RNA spiked in. Subset specified: FACS-sorted CD8+CD4-CCR7+CD45RA+ naive T cells. The CDR3 DNA follows: TGCAGCGTTGAAGTCTGGGCGGGGGGGCTCACAGATACGCAGTATTTT. The encoded protein is CSVEVWAGGLTDTQYF.